This TCR beta chain was recorded in a study of T cell changes during pregnancy in multiple sclerosis. Trimming removed 0 bases from V and 2 bases from J; junction bases left unmatched: 7. CDR1 is MNHEY, CDR2 SMNVEV, per germline (reference sequence). This CDR3 is built from 17 residues. Here immunoSEQ multiplex PCR was the method, and the copy in TCRdb shows in-frame clones only, minus some. Of about 73,000 clones in the sample, under 90% were seen once. The receptor comes from a female donor in good health, enrolled as a control in a pregnancy study. The chain has TRBV27 and TRBJ2-7, with TRBD1 identical over 10 bases. The input for sequencing was peripheral blood, taken after pregnancy. CDR3 in DNA: TGTGCCAGCAGTTTATCCCCTCCGGGACAGGGGCCCTACGAGCAGTACTTC. Protein: CASSLSPPGQGPYEQYF.